The text below deals with one T cell receptor (beta chain). V was clipped by 6 bases and J by 4 bases, with 12 bases between them. This CDR3 is 12 amino acids long. From germline, CDR1 is DFQATT and CDR2 SNEGSKA (reference sequence). Uncontrolled infection, other autoimmune disease, pregnancy or lactation excluded patients. The source of the PBMCs was more than 9.5 ml of fresh peripheral blood. This entry comes from a study of T cells in Graves' hyperthyroidism and ophthalmopathy. The CDR3 regions of TCR beta were amplified from RNA transcripts. A set of HTBI primers served as the primers for a first-round RT-PCR of the TCR CDR3. TCRdb ran MiXCR on the multiplex PCR reads and lists one entry per CDR3 protein. This sample has hundreds of thousands of distinct CDR3 sequences; 22% occur once, and the top ten carry under 55%.

The clonotype was recovered from an older woman with Graves' ophthalmopathy. The genes are TRBV20-1 and TRBJ2-5; D possibly corresponds to TRBD2 (6 bases). The sequencing sample was made of blood. CDR3 amino acids: CSALTRLETQYF. CDR3 nucleotides: TGCAGTGCCCTGACTAGGTTAGAGACCCAGTACTTC.